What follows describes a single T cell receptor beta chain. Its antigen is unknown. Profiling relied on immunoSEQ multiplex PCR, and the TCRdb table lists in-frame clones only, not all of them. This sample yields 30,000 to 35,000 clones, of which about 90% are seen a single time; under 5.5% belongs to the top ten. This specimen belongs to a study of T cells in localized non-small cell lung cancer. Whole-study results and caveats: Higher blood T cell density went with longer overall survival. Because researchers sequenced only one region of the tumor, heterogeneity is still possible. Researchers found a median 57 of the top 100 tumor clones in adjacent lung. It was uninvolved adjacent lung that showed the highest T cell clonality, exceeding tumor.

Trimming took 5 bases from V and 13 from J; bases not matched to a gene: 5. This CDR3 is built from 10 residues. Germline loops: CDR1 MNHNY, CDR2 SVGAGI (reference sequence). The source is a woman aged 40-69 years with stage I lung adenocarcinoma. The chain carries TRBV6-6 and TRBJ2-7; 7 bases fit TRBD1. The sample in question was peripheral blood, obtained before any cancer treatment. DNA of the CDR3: TGTGCCAGCAGTGACAGGGAACCTTACTTC. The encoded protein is CASSDREPYF.